The rows below give T cell receptor beta chains drawn from one sample of a study of T cell responses to AZD1222 COVID-19 vaccine. Using immunoSEQ multiplex PCR, the repertoire was profiled, and TCRdb retains in-frame clones only, with some absent. The sample lists roughly 79,000 clones, more than 75% occurring once. Here the sequenced sample was peripheral blood, taken on day 0 of AZD1222 vaccination. Receptors were obtained from an adult in good health. Each CDR3 is given with its conserved first and last residue. D genes are given only for firm matches. For some rows the clone size is stated as once, few or many, or as a class when expanded; others skip it.

size,V,D,J,CDR3,DNA
NA,TRBV5-6,TRBD2,TRBJ2-7,CASTAGGFSYEQYF,TGTGCCAGCACCGCGGGGGGTTTCTCCTACGAGCAGTACTTC
NA,TRBV18,TRBD1,TRBJ2-7,CASSPGQGAREQYF,TGTGCCAGCTCACCGGGACAGGGGGCTCGCGAGCAGTACTTC
NA,TRBV24-1,NA,TRBJ2-1,CATRDRSRHNEQFF,TGTGCCACCAGGGATAGGTCCCGGCACAATGAGCAGTTCTTC
NA,TRBV5-6,NA,TRBJ2-7,CASSLVQDSYEQYF,TGTGCCAGCAGCTTGGTCCAGGACTCCTACGAGCAGTACTTC
NA,TRBV5-4,NA,TRBJ2-1,CASSSPGEGNEQFF,TGTGCCAGCAGCTCACCAGGGGAGGGAAATGAGCAGTTCTTC
NA,TRBV7-9,NA,TRBJ2-1,CASSSRRGMFF,TGTGCCAGCAGCTCCCGCCGTGGGATGTTCTTC
NA,TRBV27,TRBD1,TRBJ2-7,CASSRAGQDSYEQYF,TGTGCCAGCAGTCGCGCGGGACAGGATTCCTACGAGCAGTACTTC
once,TRBV6-6,NA,TRBJ1-4,CASSYSGAGGEKLFF,TGTGCCAGCAGTTACTCGGGAGCGGGGGGTGAAAAACTGTTTTTT
NA,TRBV9,NA,TRBJ2-1,CASSPGTAPYNEQFF,TGTGCCAGCAGCCCCGGGACGGCCCCCTACAATGAGCAGTTCTTC
NA,TRBV7-9,NA,TRBJ2-1,CASSSKERLGVEQFF,TGTGCCAGCAGCTCAAAGGAGCGGTTGGGGGTTGAGCAGTTCTTC
few,TRBV11-2,NA,TRBJ2-1,CASRQGATNEQFF,TGTGCCAGCAGGCAGGGAGCGACGAATGAGCAGTTCTTC
few,TRBV6-6,NA,TRBJ1-2,CASSYFGGVEGYTF,TGTGCCAGCAGTTACTTCGGGGGGGTGGAAGGCTACACCTTC
NA,TRBV15,NA,TRBJ1-2,CATSTKGTQGSYGYTF,TGTGCCACCAGCACAAAGGGGACACAAGGTTCATATGGCTACACCTTC
NA,TRBV27,NA,TRBJ1-1,CASSLQTPRGAGMNTEAFF,TGTGCCAGCAGTTTACAAACCCCGCGGGGGGCGGGGATGAACACTGAAGCTTTCTTT
once,TRBV5-1,NA,TRBJ2-3,CASSLEGTRTDTQYF,TGCGCCAGCAGCTTGGAGGGAACCCGCACAGATACGCAGTATTTT
NA,TRBV9,TRBD2,TRBJ2-7,CASSVRASGYYEQYF,TGTGCCAGCAGCGTACGGGCTAGCGGTTACTACGAGCAGTACTTC
NA,TRBV12-3/TRBV12-4,NA,TRBJ1-6,CASSSERGSPLHF,TGTGCCAGCAGTTCAGAAAGGGGATCACCCCTCCACTTT
NA,TRBV5-1,NA,TRBJ2-2,CASRRGGNTGELFF,TGCGCCAGCAGACGTGGGGGAAACACCGGGGAGCTGTTTTTT
NA,TRBV10-1,TRBD1,TRBJ2-5,CASSDGQGVETQYF,TGCGCCAGCAGTGACGGACAGGGGGTCGAGACCCAGTACTTC
NA,TRBV5-1,NA,TRBJ1-2,CASSPSMVPGGYTF,TGCGCCAGCAGCCCAAGTATGGTCCCGGGGGGCTACACCTTC
NA,TRBV5-1,NA,TRBJ1-3,CASSITETASGNTIYF,TGCGCCAGCAGCATAACCGAGACAGCCTCTGGAAACACCATATATTTT
NA,TRBV7-8,NA,TRBJ2-7,CASRRLPTSYEQYF,TGTGCCAGCAGGCGTTTGCCCACTAGCTACGAGCAGTACTTC
NA,TRBV19,NA,TRBJ1-1,CASKDSALTAEAFF,TGTGCCAGTAAAGATTCCGCGTTAACTGCTGAAGCTTTCTTT
few,TRBV19,TRBD1,TRBJ2-1,CASSLRQGLNEQFF,TGTGCCAGTAGCCTTCGACAGGGGTTGAATGAGCAGTTCTTC
few,TRBV12-3/TRBV12-4,NA,TRBJ2-7,CASSRGAEQYF,TGTGCCAGCAGCCGCGGCGCGGAGCAGTACTTC
NA,TRBV3-1/TRBV3-2,NA,TRBJ1-2,CASSQGVYGYTF,TGTGCCAGCAGCCAAGGCGTTTATGGCTACACCTTC
NA,TRBV2,TRBD2,TRBJ2-1,CASSETSGFLWNNEQFF,TGTGCCAGCAGTGAGACTAGCGGGTTCTTATGGAACAATGAGCAGTTCTTC
NA,TRBV6-5,NA,TRBJ1-2,CASSPDGNYGYTF,TGTGCCAGCAGTCCGGACGGGAACTATGGCTACACCTTC
NA,TRBV29-1,NA,TRBJ2-3,CSVEASARTDTQYF,TGCAGCGTTGAGGCGAGCGCCAGGACAGATACGCAGTATTTT
NA,TRBV29-1,NA,TRBJ1-5,CSVVRVTSNQPQHF,TGCAGCGTTGTAAGAGTCACAAGCAATCAGCCCCAGCATTTT
NA,TRBV2,NA,TRBJ1-6,CASRRQSNSPLHF,TGTGCCAGCAGACGACAGAGCAATTCACCCCTCCACTTT
NA,TRBV15,NA,TRBJ1-6,CATSSLQGSSPLHF,TGTGCCACCAGCAGCCTACAGGGTTCTTCACCCCTCCACTTT
NA,TRBV3-1/TRBV3-2,NA,TRBJ1-1,CASSPYGFSDRNTEAFF,TGTGCCAGCAGCCCGTACGGTTTCTCGGACAGGAACACTGAAGCTTTCTTT
NA,TRBV19,NA,TRBJ1-3,CASSIPGNGNTIYF,TGTGCCAGTAGTATCCCCGGGAATGGAAACACCATATATTTT
few,TRBV29-1,NA,TRBJ2-6,CSVFRGDSGANVLTF,TGCAGCGTTTTCAGGGGAGACTCTGGGGCCAACGTCCTGACTTTC